This TCR beta chain was documented in a study of blood T cell repertoires in COVID-19. The assay was immunoSEQ multiplex PCR, and TCRdb's table has in-frame clones only and misses some. Of a few hundred thousand clones in the sample, 80% to 90% were seen once. The sample consisted of PBMCs or T cells enriched from blood (not recorded which). This receptor was obtained from a man in his thirties or forties who had recovered from COVID-19.

CDR3 residues: CASSLPGTSYNEQFF. CDR3 DNA: TGTGCCAGCAGCTTACCCGGGACTAGCTACAATGAGCAGTTCTTC. The chain is built from TRBV7-6 and TRBJ2-1; TRBD2 aligns across 8 bases. This CDR3 region has 15 residues. Germline V CDR1 and CDR2: SGHVS, FNYEAQ. V lost 2 bases, J lost 3 bases, and 3 bases stayed unmatched.